This TCR beta chain was identified during a study of T-cell memory formation after mild COVID-19. Study-level information: TCR clusters were largely donor specific. Study-wide findings and caveats: Mainly CM and EM harbored the contracting CD4+ clones; mainly EMRA harbored the CD8+ ones. CD4/CD8 balance held among clones contracting day 15 to 85, and later expanders leaned CD4+. In pre-infection memory, a portion of responding clones appeared, which suggested that cross-reactive memory joined.

As regards this clonotype: The antigen remains unidentified.

The CDR3 totals 16 residues. Germline loops: CDR1 LGHNA, CDR2 YSLEER. V gave up 0 bases and J gave up 5 bases; unmatched junction bases: 4. TCRdb reanalysed the 5' RACE reads using MiXCR and keeps one entry per CDR3 protein. The table includes around 250,000 distinct CDR3 sequences, roughly 9.4% detected once. The source material was PBMCs or a T cell subset sorted from them (not recorded which). The chain carries TRBV4-3 and TRBJ2-1; 10 bases line up with TRBD2. The source of this sequence is a man between 18 and 29 years old who had mild COVID-19 (a few samples of this study predate the infection). Cell type and time point are not known. The CDR3 DNA follows: TGCGCCAGCAGCCAAGACGTAGCGGGGGGCCACAATGAGCAGTTCTTC. It encodes CASSQDVAGGHNEQFF.